The entry below gives a single TCR beta chain sequence along with its context. Its target is unknown. The PCR made use of 60 Vbeta and 13 Jbeta primers. Sequencing was performed with immunoSEQ multiplex PCR; in TCRdb, only in-frame clones are kept and a portion is missing. This sample has about 120,000 clones; approximately 65% occur once, and the top ten carry about 1.5%. The data originate from a study of cytomegalovirus exposure and HLA in healthy donors. Findings of the study overall: It emerged from a later analysis that several of the most significant clusters appeared to be linked to common viral pathogens.

V shed 8 bases and J 5 bases; nucleotides not matched to a gene: 10. The CDR3 totals 14 residues. Germline loops: CDR1 SQVTM, CDR2 ANQGSEA. The source material was PBMCs. The sequence was collected from a man in his late teens or twenties in good health and CMV-seronegative. The V and J genes are TRBV29-1 and TRBJ2-5; 11 bases agree with TRBD2. The CDR3 region is CSTTSGSSQETQYF. CDR3 in DNA: TGCAGCACCACTAGCGGGAGTTCCCAGGAGACCCAGTACTTC.